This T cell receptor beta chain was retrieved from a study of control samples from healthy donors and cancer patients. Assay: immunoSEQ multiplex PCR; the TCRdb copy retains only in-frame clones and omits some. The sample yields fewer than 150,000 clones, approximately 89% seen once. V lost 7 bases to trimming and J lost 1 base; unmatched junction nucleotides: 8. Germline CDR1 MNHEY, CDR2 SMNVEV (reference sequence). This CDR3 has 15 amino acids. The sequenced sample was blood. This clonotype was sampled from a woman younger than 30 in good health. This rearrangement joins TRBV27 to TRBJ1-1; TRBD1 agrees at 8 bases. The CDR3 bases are TGTGCCAGCAACCTGAGGACAGGGCGGAACACTGAAGCTTTCTTT. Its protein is CASNLRTGRNTEAFF.